This T cell receptor beta chain emerged from a study of blood T cell repertoires in COVID-19. Generated by immunoSEQ multiplex PCR, the TCRdb table keeps only in-frame clones and is missing some. The sample consists of a few hundred thousand clones, around 90% of them appearing once. V lost 8 bases to trimming and J lost 5 bases; unmatched junction nucleotides: 5. Germline CDR1 reads SNHLY; CDR2 reads FYNNEI. The CDR3 consists of 13 residues. All enrollees were about 18 to 100 years old and from roughly 22 US areas. Clinical history as reported by participants underpinned cohort assignment. Symptom resolution, clearance, or two negative PCRs marked donors in Cohort 3 as recovered.

The specimen was PBMCs or T cells enriched from blood (not recorded which). The rearrangement links TRBV2 to TRBJ2-5; 10 nucleotides match TRBD1. The receptor's source is a man aged 25-40 years who had recovered from COVID-19. The CDR3 protein is CASGGTGVETQYF. CDR3 DNA sequence: TGTGCCAGCGGCGGGACAGGGGTCGAGACCCAGTACTTC.